This passage covers 30 T cell receptor beta chains from one sample sequenced in a study of blood T cell repertoires in COVID-19. Repertoires were generated with immunoSEQ multiplex PCR, while TCRdb's copy carries only in-frame clones and drops some. The data show roughly 190,000 clones, around 86% seen once. Sequencing was carried out using PBMCs or T cells enriched from blood (not recorded which). Receptors were obtained from a woman aged 40 to 50 in a cohort exposed to, infected with or recovered from COVID-19 (not recorded which).

This chain uses TRBV7-9 with TRBJ1-2; 7 nucleotides agree with TRBD1. This CDR3 is built from 14 residues. V shed 6 bases, J shed 5 bases, and the junction held 9 bases outside the gene matches. Germline lookup yields CDR1 SEHNR and CDR2 FQNEAQ (reference sequence). CDR3 sequence reads: CASSPTGAGYGYTF. The DNA for the CDR3 is TGTGCCAGCAGTCCCACAGGGGCGGGGTATGGCTACACCTTC.

The rearrangement uses TRBV12-1 and TRBJ2-4; the D call in the table, TRBD2, was not verified against the DNA. TRBV12-1 is a listed pseudogene. The CDR3 consists of 17 residues. CDR3 DNA sequence: TGTGCCAGCAGCTTACGAGGACTAGGTGTAGCCAAAAACATTCAGTACTTC. Its translation is CASSLRGLGVAKNIQYF.

This clone is a singleton in its sample. The chain's CDR3 is CSVATGARDTEAFF. CDR3 bases: TGCAGCGTTGCTACAGGGGCCCGGGACACTGAAGCTTTCTTT. The chain carries TRBV29-1 and TRBJ1-1; 7 nucleotides align to TRBD1. V lost 4 bases, J lost 3 bases, and 8 bases stayed unmatched. The CDR3 runs 14 residues. CDR1 SQVTM and CDR2 ANQGSEA come from the germline V gene.

This chain uses TRBV28 with TRBJ2-7; 12 nucleotides agree with TRBD2. V was pared by 3 bases and J by 0 bases, with 3 bases of the junction left unmatched. This CDR3 has 16 amino acids. Per germline, CDR1 MDHEN and CDR2 SYDVKM. The CDR3 here is CASSLETSGGSYEQYF. The DNA of the CDR3 is TGTGCCAGCAGTTTGGAGACTAGCGGGGGCTCCTACGAGCAGTACTTC.

V and J are TRBV27 and TRBJ2-7, with a weak D call TRBD1 (5 bases). V gave up 6 bases and J gave up 2 bases, with 14 bases separating them. Germline loops: CDR1 MNHEY, CDR2 SMNVEV (reference sequence). The CDR3 is 14 amino acids. CDR3 sequence (DNA): TGTGCCAGCAGATTGGGCCCAGGGCCCTACGAGCAGTACTTC. Protein product: CASRLGPGPYEQYF.

The CDR3 DNA reads TGTGCCATCAGTGAGGAAAGACAGTTTCTGAACCCAAATCAGCCCCAGCATTTT. Translation gives CAISEERQFLNPNQPQHF. This rearrangement joins TRBV10-3 to TRBJ1-5; D is possibly TRBD1 (5 bases). The CDR3 consists of 18 residues. The germline V gene encodes CDR1 ENHRY and CDR2 SYGVKD. The V and J ends lost 2 bases and 4 bases respectively, with 21 bases between them.

The chain is built from TRBV4-2 and TRBJ2-1, with 8 bases aligning to TRBD2. V shed 1 base and J 8 bases; nucleotides not matched to a gene: 10. The CDR3 totals 16 residues. Germline values: CDR1 LGHNA, CDR2 YNFKEQ. The CDR3 sequence: CASSQASGTSFHEQFF. The DNA of the CDR3 is TGTGCCAGCAGCCAAGCCTCCGGGACTAGTTTCCATGAGCAGTTCTTC.

The CDR3, as DNA: TGTGCCAGCAGCCCGGCTAGCGGCTCCTACGAGCAGTACTTC. This translates into CASSPASGSYEQYF. This chain links TRBV9 with TRBJ2-7; TRBD2 aligns across 7 bases. The CDR3 is 14 residues long. Trimming at V came to 4 bases and at J to 0 bases, leaving 4 bases not matched to a gene. The germline V gene has CDR1 SGDLS and CDR2 YYNGEE.

This rearrangement joins TRBV6-2 or TRBV6-3 to TRBJ1-2; D ambiguous. The V end lost 0 bases, the J end lost 8 bases, and 10 bases lay between the germline ends. The CDR3 totals 13 residues. CDR1 MNHEY and CDR2 SVGEGT come from the germline V gene. CDR3 residues: CASSYSGVAGYTF. CDR3 in DNA: TGTGCCAGCAGTTACTCGGGCGTGGCCGGCTACACCTTC.

A few counts support this clone. The V gene is TRBV11-2, the J gene TRBJ1-2; the D gene is possibly TRBD1 (5 bases). The CDR3 length is 16 residues. Germline-derived CDR1 and CDR2 are SGHAT and FQNNGV. The V end was cut by 6 bases, the J end by 2 bases, with 19 bases between. This CDR3 reads CASRKEWGSLNYGYTF. The DNA for the CDR3 is TGTGCCAGCAGAAAGGAGTGGGGCAGCCTCAACTATGGCTACACCTTC.

This clone was detected only a few times. The chain has TRBV5-6 and TRBJ1-3; D is perhaps TRBD1 (5 bases). This CDR3 has 14 residues. From germline, CDR1 is SGHDT and CDR2 YYEEEE. V was clipped by 0 bases and J by 2 bases, with 6 bases between them. The CDR3 is CASSLAGTGNTIYF. The DNA for the CDR3 is TGTGCCAGCAGCTTGGCAGGGACTGGAAACACCATATATTTT.

This chain uses TRBV2 with TRBJ1-2, with a possible D match to TRBD1 (6 bases). The CDR3 is 16 amino acids. The V end lost 0 bases, the J end lost 4 bases, and 15 bases lay between the germline ends. Per the germline V gene, CDR1 is SNHLY and CDR2 is FYNNEI. CDR3 sequence reads: CASSEAGRGPFYGYTF. CDR3 DNA sequence: TGTGCCAGCAGTGAAGCCGGCAGGGGCCCGTTCTATGGCTACACCTTC.

V is TRBV5-4 and J is TRBJ2-5; 7 nucleotides align to TRBD2. CDR1 and CDR2 (germline): SGHNT, YYREEE (reference sequence). This CDR3 contains 16 residues. With 1 base clipped from V and 1 base from J, the junction kept 7 bases outside the gene matches. CDR3 in amino acids: CASSLSASGPQETQYF. In DNA form, the CDR3 reads TGTGCCAGCAGCTTGTCGGCTAGCGGACCCCAAGAGACCCAGTACTTC. Based on the CDR3 plus reference TRBV5-4 and TRBJ2-5, the full variable domain is ETGVTQSPTHLIKTRGQQVTLRCSSQSGHNTVSWYQQALGQGPQFIFQYYREEENGRGNFPPRFSGLQFPNYSSELNVNALELDDSALYLCASSLSASGPQETQYFGPGTRLLVL.

The chain couples TRBV6-5 to TRBJ1-1; D not resolved. Trimming cost V 2 bases and J 3 bases, with 10 bases left between them. CDR1 is MNHEY and CDR2 is SVGAGI in the germline V gene. CDR3 length: 14 residues. The CDR3 loop is CASSYREEHTEAFF. The CDR3 DNA is TGTGCCAGCAGTTACAGGGAGGAACACACTGAAGCTTTCTTT.

The chain joins TRBV24-1 to TRBJ1-4, with 12 bases aligning to TRBD1. After removal of 10 bases from V and 7 bases from J, the junction contained 3 bases not matched to a gene. The CDR3 spans 13 residues. Germline assignment: CDR1 KGHDR and CDR2 SFDVKD. DNA of the CDR3: TGTGCCACGGGGACAGGGGGCACTGAAAAACTGTTTTTT. Its translation is CATGTGGTEKLFF.

This clone was picked up one time. J is TRBJ2-7 and V is TRBV7-9, with D perhaps TRBD1 (6 bases). The CDR3 extends over 13 amino acids. Per germline, CDR1 SEHNR and CDR2 FQNEAQ (reference sequence). Deletions cut 2 bases from V and 4 bases from J, with 9 bases between. The CDR3, as DNA: TGTGCCAGCAGCTTATCGGGACATTACGAGCAGTACTTC. Translating gives CASSLSGHYEQYF.

The DNA of the CDR3 is TGTGCCAGCACCCACTCGGAGCTAACTGAAGCTTTCTTT. This translates into CASTHSELTEAFF. The chain recombines TRBV12-3 or TRBV12-4 with TRBJ1-1; D is uncertain. Trimming cost V 7 bases and J 5 bases, with 14 bases left between them. CDR3 length: 13 amino acids.

The V gene is TRBV27, the J gene TRBJ2-7; TRBD2 matches at 10 bases. J was trimmed by 6 bases and V by 4 bases; bases with no gene match: 9. Germline V gives CDR1 MNHEY, CDR2 SMNVEV (reference sequence). CDR3 length: 15 residues. The CDR3, as DNA: TGTGCCAGCAGTTCCCAGCGGGAGGGCCTTGGCGAGCAGTACTTC. Translating it yields CASSSQREGLGEQYF.

This chain links TRBV28 with TRBJ1-2; D is possibly TRBD1 (6 bases). CDR3 length: 14 residues. The germline V gene has CDR1 MDHEN and CDR2 SYDVKM. With 11 bases removed from V and 4 bases from J, the gap between germline ends came to 20 bases. The CDR3 DNA sequence: TGTGCCGCCAGCAGGGGTGGGGCACTCTATGGCTACACCTTC. Encoded protein: CAASRGGALYGYTF.

V is TRBV7-9 and J is TRBJ2-1; D is unclear. CDR3 length: 14 residues. CDR1 and CDR2 (germline): SEHNR, FQNEAQ (reference sequence). Trimming left V 5 bases short and J 9 bases short, with 17 bases between. CDR3 nucleotide sequence: TGTGCCAGCAGCAGGGTCCTTCTCCACGGTGAGCAGTTCTTC. Translated: CASSRVLLHGEQFF. Combining the CDR3 with reference TRBV7-9 and TRBJ2-1 gives the whole variable domain DTGVSQNPRHKITKRGQNVTFRCDPISEHNRLYWYRQTLGQGPEFLTYFQNEAQLEKSRLLSDRFSAERPKGSFSTLEIQRTEQGDSAMYLCASSRVLLHGEQFFGPGTRLTVL.

The chain employs TRBV6-5 and TRBJ1-1; 8 bases fit TRBD1. This CDR3 has 15 amino acids. With 7 bases clipped from V and 1 base from J, the junction kept 8 bases outside the gene matches. CDR1 is MNHEY and CDR2 is SVGAGI in the germline V gene. CDR3 coding DNA: TGTGCCAGCACTCCCCCGGGACAGGCGAACACTGAAGCTTTCTTT. Translation gives CASTPPGQANTEAFF.

V is TRBV4-3 and J is TRBJ1-2, with TRBD1 matching over 9 bases. CDR1 and CDR2 from the germline V gene are LGHNA and YSLEER. This CDR3 contains 15 residues. Trimming cost V 3 bases and J 4 bases; bases outside gene matches: 6. In DNA, the CDR3 is TGCGCCAGCAGCCATTCCGGACAGGGGCCCTATGGCTACACCTTC. As protein: CASSHSGQGPYGYTF.

The chain couples TRBV5-1 to TRBJ1-1; D uncertain. This CDR3 region has 13 residues. Germline lookup yields CDR1 SGHRS and CDR2 YFSETQ. Trimming took off 4 bases at V and 7 bases at J, with 14 bases between the two ends. Here the CDR3 DNA reads TGCGCCAGCAGCCCACCCAGGTTCGGTGAAGCTTTCTTT. Encoded protein: CASSPPRFGEAFF.

The chain has TRBV3-1 (or the pseudogene TRBV3-2) and TRBJ2-3; 12 nucleotides align to TRBD2. The CDR3 totals 17 residues. Germline lookup yields CDR1 LGHDT and CDR2 YNNKEL (reference sequence). V trimming: 7 bases; J trimming: 0 bases; junction bases outside the gene matches: 8. Written as DNA, the CDR3 is TGTGCCAGCAATACCGGGACTAGCGGGCTAAGCACAGATACGCAGTATTTT. Protein sequence: CASNTGTSGLSTDTQYF.

The CDR3 protein is CASSLWGRGQGRNEQYF. The CDR3 nucleotides are TGTGCCAGCAGTTTATGGGGACGAGGACAGGGTCGGAACGAGCAGTACTTC. The rearrangement joins TRBV27 to TRBJ2-7; 8 bases line up with TRBD1. This CDR3 has 17 residues. The germline V gene has CDR1 MNHEY and CDR2 SMNVEV (reference sequence). V was pared by 1 base and J by 5 bases, with 13 bases of the junction left unmatched.

This clone was recorded only once. The chain couples TRBV6-6 to TRBJ1-1, with 9 bases aligning to TRBD1. The CDR3 is 14 amino acids. Germline V gives CDR1 MNHNY, CDR2 SVGAGI (reference sequence). The V and J ends lost 7 bases and 4 bases, in that order; junction bases with no gene match: 7. The CDR3 loop is CASTGTGSSTEAFF. The CDR3 DNA reads TGTGCCAGCACCGGGACAGGGTCTAGCACTGAAGCTTTCTTT.

The genes are TRBV10-2 and TRBJ1-4, with unresolved D. V lost 3 bases and J lost 8, with 7 bases in between. This CDR3 is 12 amino acids long. Looked up from germline, CDR1 is WSHSY and CDR2 is SAAADI. The CDR3 coding sequence is TGCGCCAGCAGTGAAGCGGACGAAAAACTGTTTTTT. It encodes CASSEADEKLFF.

This clone was detected only once. The V gene is TRBV11-2, the J gene TRBJ1-2; 8 bases match TRBD1. Germline loops: CDR1 SGHAT, CDR2 FQNNGV. The length of the CDR3 is 14 residues. The J segment lost 4 bases and the V segment lost 3 bases, leaving 4 bases of the junction unmatched. The CDR3 reads CASSLDGTGYGYTF. CDR3 DNA: TGTGCCAGCAGCTTGGACGGGACAGGCTATGGCTACACCTTC.

This chain connects TRBV4-3 to TRBJ2-1, with D possibly TRBD2 on 5 matching bases. Germline V gives CDR1 LGHNA, CDR2 YSLEER. The V and J ends lost 11 bases and 15 bases respectively, with 20 bases between them. This CDR3 has 11 amino acids. The CDR3 DNA reads TGCGCCGGTCGGAGTGGACTCTATCGGTTCTTC. Amino acid sequence: CAGRSGLYRFF.

The chain carries TRBV27 and TRBJ1-1, with D perhaps matching TRBD1 (5 bases). Trimming took off 0 bases at V and 8 bases at J, with 10 bases between the two ends. This CDR3 contains 13 residues. The germline V gene encodes CDR1 MNHEY and CDR2 SMNVEV (reference sequence). In DNA, the CDR3 is TGTGCCAGCAGTTTATCGGTCCGGGGGGAAGCTTTCTTT. It yields the protein CASSLSVRGEAFF.